This T cell receptor beta chain stems from a study of blood T cells in healthy people across ages (dated by TCRdb to about 2015). Some background on the complete study: In model experiments, template switching captured about one uniquely barcoded TCR beta cDNA molecule for every two T cells. Age-related changes in TCR beta repertoire diversity were measured in the study by deep sequencing normalized with unique cDNA molecular identifiers. Donors were grouped into four age groups: young (average approximately 16 years), middle-aged (39), aged (about 59) and long-lived (over 80). To avoid experimental bias, donors of different ages were randomly spread across the sequencing lanes. Two additional independent replicas of 1 million unique cDNA reads from the same blood draw were analyzed for two donors (one aged 18 to 30 and one aged 80 or older).

As regards this clonotype: Its antigen has not been determined. No base quality information exists; no much larger clone differs at one position.

The donors were around 39 Caucasian individuals from Russia, aged roughly 6 to 100 years, who were systemically healthy. Roughly 9.5 milliliters of peripheral blood were drawn from each donor into EDTA-treated Vacutainer tubes. PBMCs were isolated by Ficoll-Paque density-gradient centrifugation, with at least 6 million obtained per sample. Total RNA, at least 6 micrograms per sample, was extracted from PBMCs with Trizol reagent. For every donor, flow cytometry on a PBMC aliquot measured the percentage of naive CD45RAhigh/CD27high T cells. Preparation of the library involved 5' RACE. This sample was sequenced with an Illumina HiSeq 2500. The second PCR ran for roughly 6 to 11 cycles and used a J-beta primer mix along with a sample-barcoded 5' primer. A template-switch 5' adaptor carrying 12 random nucleotides introduced a unique molecular identifier onto each TCR beta cDNA molecule. Each sample yielded at least 2.5 million CDR3-containing paired-end reads. All of the RNA was converted into first-strand cDNA using the Mint cDNA synthesis kit, with a TRBC-specific oligonucleotide serving as the primer. All cDNA was treated with uracil-DNA glycosylase and then went through a first 18-cycle PCR with the universal primers M1SS and BC2_uni_R. The published analysis was carried out like this. For normalization, 1 million high-quality reads were randomly selected from each sample, with every read carrying a distinct molecular identifier. Reads sharing molecular identifiers were discarded rather than binned into consensus sequences. CDR3 identification, clonotype clustering and error correction used MiTCR with a Q25 quality threshold and the strictest error-elimination algorithm. A nonparametric unseen species model with Euler transformation was used to estimate lower-bound total TCR beta diversity. TCRdb trimmed the raw reads at Q25, called clones with MiXCR and kept productive beta chains. Rows are unified per CDR3 protein, each entry keeping the most common DNA and genes. TCRdb, not the original authors, processed these V and J calls. Counted in this sample were over 950,000 distinct CDR3 sequences; 51% of them appeared once. Together, the top ten hold roughly a fifth of the sample.

Between the V and J ends, shortened by 3 bases and 5 bases respectively, the junction contains 10 bases. CDR1 and CDR2, looked up from the germline V gene (reference sequence), are SEHNR and FQNEAQ. Reading from cysteine to phenylalanine, the CDR3 counts 13 amino acids. The kept DNA is CDR3 alone, 39 bases in frame from the first base. The study at large found these results: Because profiling used bulk unsorted PBMCs, naive and antigen-experienced compartments could not be compared conclusively. Estimates of total diversity based on one million sequenced T cells were regarded as lower bounds and as underestimates. Observed TCR beta diversity per million T cells fell roughly linearly with age, and a significant reduction was already apparent by age approximately 40. The CMV infection status of donors was not known, potentially confounding age-related changes in expanded clonotypes. Compared with the aged group, the long-lived group had more naive CD4+ T cells, fewer expanded clones and increased TCR diversity, a pattern suggesting age selection. There was a strong correlation between observed TCR beta diversity and the percentage of naive T cells measured by flow cytometry.

This receptor was obtained from a woman aged 55-70 years in good health. The material sequenced was blood. Here the chain combines TRBV7-9 and TRBJ2-5, with the D segment identity uncertain. The DNA sequence is given as TGTGCCAGCAGCTTGGTGGCTATCGAGACCCAGTACTTC. It codes for CASSLVAIETQYF.